Listed below are T cell receptor beta chains from one sample, sequenced in a study of blood T cell repertoires in COVID-19. The protocol was immunoSEQ multiplex PCR, while the TCRdb copy is restricted to in-frame clones and leaves out a portion. The sample has a few hundred thousand clones, 86% seen once. Sequenced: PBMCs or T cells enriched from blood (not recorded which). The receptors were sampled from a woman aged 45-65 years in a cohort exposed to, infected with or recovered from COVID-19 (not recorded which). The CDR3 runs from the conserved cysteine through the conserved F or W. The order of the fields is V gene, J gene, D gene, CDR3 protein. The D gene is left open where the match is weak.

>TRBV30|TRBJ1-6|TRBD1
CAWLGQGNSPLHF
>TRBV5-1|TRBJ2-1|TRBD1
CASSLRDRRYNEQFF
>TRBV5-1|TRBJ1-2|.
CASSSGGGQANYGYTF
>TRBV18|TRBJ2-2|TRBD2
CASTPFTSGANTGELFF
>TRBV7-2|TRBJ1-1|.
CASSLGRGGTEAFF
>TRBV28|TRBJ1-6|TRBD1
CASRTTGGYSPLHF
>TRBV4-3|TRBJ1-5|TRBD1
CASSPSTGGGNQPQHF
>TRBV7-8|TRBJ1-5|TRBD1
CASSLALRGDQPQHF
>TRBV19|TRBJ1-6|.
CASSIDLVAGGLYSPLHF
>TRBV30|TRBJ1-6|TRBD1
CAWRQGRGSPLHF
>TRBV6-6|TRBJ2-2|TRBD2
CASTTARGDSTGELFF
>TRBV5-4|TRBJ2-3|TRBD2
CASSRRLAGSTDTQYF
>TRBV15|TRBJ1-2|.
CATSRDHGTLYGYTF
>TRBV15|TRBJ1-3|.
CATSRERGLSSGNTIYF
>TRBV7-9|TRBJ2-7|.
CASSPSRLEGSSYEQYF
>TRBV18|TRBJ2-2|.
CASSGYWQGQEYTGELFF
>TRBV5-1|TRBJ1-1|TRBD1
CASSPQGASSEAFF
>TRBV5-8|TRBJ1-2|.
CASSFLQITTIANYGYTF
>TRBV4-3|TRBJ2-2|.
CASSLDSWNTGELFF
>TRBV19|TRBJ1-1|.
CASTRQNLNTEAFF
>TRBV12-1|TRBJ2-5|.
CASSLPLGQGKLGTQYF
>TRBV6-6|TRBJ2-7|TRBD1
CASRGRNRGYEQYF
>TRBV6-5|TRBJ1-4|.
CASSHRESSEKLFF
>TRBV4-1|TRBJ1-3|.
CASSQGGTRGDTIYF
>TRBV5-1|TRBJ2-5|.
CASSLATGFRETQYF
>TRBV9|TRBJ2-3|TRBD2
CASSVTPSLAGGGDTQYF
>TRBV6-5|TRBJ1-5|.
CASSYAISNQPQHF
>TRBV25-1|TRBJ2-5|.
CASSDMQETQYF
>TRBV6-2/TRBV6-3|TRBJ2-1|TRBD2
CASSRDYSANEQFF
>TRBV6-4|TRBJ2-2|TRBD1
CASRSVGTGGIGELFF
>TRBV18|TRBJ1-3|.
CASSLTKKEFSGNTIYF
>TRBV3-1/TRBV3-2|TRBJ1-6|.
CASSRDSQRSPLHF
>TRBV20-1|TRBJ1-1|.
CSASVNGNTEAFF
>TRBV7-9|TRBJ1-2|TRBD1
CASSAHSGTGDYGYTF
>TRBV5-1|TRBJ1-4|TRBD1
CASSGQGAGEEKLFF
>TRBV27|TRBJ2-1|.
CASSLRGYEQFF
>TRBV12-5|TRBJ1-5|.
CASHSRGEEPQHF
>TRBV10-3|TRBJ2-2|.
CAISPTTGNTGELFF
>TRBV12-5|TRBJ1-3|.
CASGFYPGYSGNTIYF
>TRBV9|TRBJ2-2|TRBD2
CASSVDLAGGPGELFF
>TRBV3-1/TRBV3-2|TRBJ2-1|TRBD2
CASSRTSGGPYNEQFF
>TRBV15|TRBJ2-3|.
CATNPGGYPTGDTQYF
>TRBV6-2/TRBV6-3|TRBJ1-2|.
CASSSLHANYGYTF
>TRBV27|TRBJ1-5|.
CASSHDRNSNQPQHF
>TRBV4-2|TRBJ1-3|.
CASSQESSTYQGENTIYF
>TRBV18|TRBJ1-2|.
CASSPDSSDGYTF
>TRBV15|TRBJ2-7|.
CATSDRRGYEQYF
>TRBV5-6|TRBJ1-1|.
CASSFGLVTGNTEAFF
>TRBV9|TRBJ1-6|TRBD1
CASSGDYRGDSPLHF
>TRBV18|TRBJ1-2|.
CASSPSTVTNYGYTF
>TRBV5-1|TRBJ2-4|TRBD1
CASSGRGLGNIQYF